Included here is one T cell receptor (beta chain) sequence, with context. Its antigen is undetermined. The data derive from a study of identical twins. The germline CDR1 and CDR2 sequences are SNHLY and FYNNEI. Trimming stripped 4 bases from V and 2 bases from J, with 6 bases between. This CDR3 spans 14 amino acids. Study results and caveats: Insertions were fewer in abundant cord blood beta clonotypes, whereas memory repertoires showed none of this pattern.

cDNA molecules carried unique molecular identifiers, and template switching added a universal primer site. TCRdb redid the calling of the 5' RACE reads with MiXCR, one entry per CDR3 protein. The sample has over 200,000 distinct CDR3 sequences; roughly 10% are singletons. The sequence came from a woman under 30 in good health. The chain combines TRBV2 with TRBJ2-6; D not certain. Sequencing was done on a sample of memory (CD45RO+) T cells sorted from blood. The CDR3 loop reads CASSGRPGANVLTF. The CDR3, as DNA: TGTGCCAGCAGTGGCCGACCTGGGGCCAACGTCCTGACTTTC.